This T cell receptor beta chain appears in the sequencing data of a study of cytomegalovirus exposure and HLA in healthy donors. Study-wide context: One earlier analysis, a look at 200 million or so T cells, found roughly 110 million unique TCR beta sequences.

This clone was counted only a few times. Antigen: not known. 60 Vbeta and 13 Jbeta primers were used in PCR. Repertoires were generated with immunoSEQ multiplex PCR, while TCRdb's copy carries only in-frame clones and drops some. The table has approximately 130,000 clones, 85% to 90% seen once. Study-level findings and limits: Reportedly, fewer N-insertions than the approximately 610-donor mean appeared in an Asian-associated ancestry cluster in a later analysis.

Material: PBMCs. The receptor comes from a woman under 40 in good health and CMV-seronegative.

DNA for the CDR3: TGTGCCAGCAGCTTAAGTCGCGGGACCTACGAGCAGTACTTC. Its translation: CASSLSRGTYEQYF. The chain joins TRBV11-2 to TRBJ2-7, with a tentative D call TRBD2 (6 bases). This CDR3 is built from 14 residues. From germline, CDR1 is SGHAT and CDR2 FQNNGV. V lost 2 bases, J lost 2 bases, and 10 bases lay in between.